What follows are 3 T cell receptor beta chains derived from one specimen sequenced in a study of siplizumab effects on memory and regulatory T cells. Sequenced by immunoSEQ multiplex PCR; TCRdb stores in-frame clones only, minus some. Among 97,000 or so clones listed, around nine tenths were seen once. Sequenced sample: CD4+ T cells sorted from blood. All receptors come from a human donor in good health.

This sequence joins TRBV2 and TRBJ2-7; 10 positions agree with TRBD1. Germline values: CDR1 SNHLY, CDR2 FYNNEI. This CDR3 is 14 amino acids long. V lost 7 bases to trimming and J lost 3 bases; unmatched junction nucleotides: 6. The CDR3 DNA is TGTGCCAGCAAATCCGGGACAGGGGTCTACGAGCAGTACTTC. This gives the protein CASKSGTGVYEQYF.

The J gene is TRBJ2-7, the V gene TRBV6-1; 10 bases agree with TRBD2. V shed 7 bases, J shed 1 base, and the junction held 7 bases outside the gene matches. This CDR3 comprises 15 residues. Per the germline V gene, CDR1 is MNHNS and CDR2 is SASEGT. In DNA, the CDR3 is TGTGCCAGCACCCCAACTAGCGGGGCATCCTACGAGCAGTACTTC. Translating it yields CASTPTSGASYEQYF.

This clone was recorded only once. The rearrangement uses TRBV4-1 and TRBJ2-4; 7 positions agree with TRBD2. Unmatched junction bases numbered 2, after V lost 2 bases and J lost 7 bases. The CDR3 totals 13 residues. The germline gives CDR1 MGHRA, CDR2 YSYEKL. Here the CDR3 DNA reads TGCGCCAGCAGCCAATTGGGGGGGAACATTCAGTACTTC. Residues: CASSQLGGNIQYF.